These T cell receptor beta chains were read from a single sample in a study of CD8+ T cells in alopecia areata. Measured with immunoSEQ multiplex PCR; TCRdb has only the in-frame clones, and not every one. The data contain 130,000 to 150,000 clones, 51% of them singletons. The source was CD4+ T cells sorted from blood, collected at week 0. These receptors were collected from a human donor with alopecia areata. CDR3s include the opening cysteine and the closing phenylalanine or tryptophan. The D gene is left open where the match is weak. Part of the rows lack a size; the others show once, few, many or a class for expanded clones.

TRBJ2-3,-,TRBD1,TRBV5-1,TGCGCCAGCAGCCCCGGACAGGGGAACACAGATACGCAGTATTTT,CASSPGQGNTDTQYF
TRBJ2-7,-,TRBD1,TRBV29-1,TGCAGCGGGGGGGACAGGACCGGCGAGCAGTACTTC,CSGGDRTGEQYF
TRBJ2-7,-,-,TRBV15,TGTGCCACCAGCAGAGCGGGGGCGGTCTCCTACGAGCAGTACTTC,CATSRAGAVSYEQYF
TRBJ2-7,-,TRBD1,TRBV27,TGTGCCAGCAGGGGACAGACCTCCTACGAGCAGTACTTC,CASRGQTSYEQYF
TRBJ1-2,-,-,TRBV7-2,TGTGCCAGCAGCAGTACGGACGGCTATGGCTACACCTTC,CASSSTDGYGYTF
TRBJ2-1,-,TRBD2,TRBV30,TGTGCCTGGAGTGCCTCTTATAGTAGCGGGAGTTTGAATGAGCAGTTCTTC,CAWSASYSSGSLNEQFF
TRBJ1-1,-,TRBD1,TRBV7-9,TGTGCCAGCAGCTCCCAGACAGGGCTGAACACTGAAGCTTTCTTT,CASSSQTGLNTEAFF
TRBJ2-4,few,-,TRBV20-1,TGCAGTGCTGTAGGAGGCCGAGATGGGTACTTC,CSAVGGRDGYF
TRBJ2-6,few,-,TRBV6-5,TGTGCCAGCAGTAGGGGGGAAGGGGCCAACGTCCTGACTTTC,CASSRGEGANVLTF
TRBJ1-1,few,-,TRBV28,TGTGCCAGCAGTCCCGGCGGTGTAAGGGGCACTGAAGCTTTCTTT,CASSPGGVRGTEAFF
TRBJ2-4,few,-,TRBV29-1,TGCAGCGCAACACAGGTCCAAAACATTCAGTACTTC,CSATQVQNIQYF
TRBJ2-1,few,TRBD1,TRBV30,TGTGCCTGGAGTGACCGGGACAGGGGGTTTTACAATGAGCAGTTCTTC,CAWSDRDRGFYNEQFF
TRBJ1-2,few,TRBD1,TRBV29-1,TGCAGCGTTGATGAGACAGGGATGGGTGGCGGCTACACCTTC,CSVDETGMGGGYTF
TRBJ1-2,-,TRBD1,TRBV7-9,TGTGCCAGCAGCACCTCTACAGGGGTCCATGGCTACACCTTC,CASSTSTGVHGYTF
TRBJ1-4,-,-,TRBV30,TGTGCCTGGAGTGTAGGACGGCTTAATGAAAAACTGTTTTTT,CAWSVGRLNEKLFF
TRBJ2-3,-,-,TRBV5-6,TGTGCCAGCAGCTTGCCAGGGACGCATACGCAGTATTTT,CASSLPGTHTQYF
TRBJ2-6,few,TRBD2,TRBV27,TGTGCCAGCAGTTTATCTCGGGGGGCTGGGGCCAACGTCCTGACTTTC,CASSLSRGAGANVLTF